The subject of this entry is one T cell receptor (beta chain). Its specificity is not known. A junction end diverges from the germline sequence, so it may reflect a read error. 13 Jbeta primers and 60 Vbeta primers were used for the PCR. The assay was immunoSEQ multiplex PCR, and TCRdb's table has in-frame clones only and misses some. The sample consists of under 150,000 clones, 70% to 80% of them appearing once. These data are taken from a study of cytomegalovirus exposure and HLA in healthy donors. For the study at large: Clustering assigned 70% to 90% of the approximately 430 genotyped donors to the Caucasian-associated ancestry cluster. Study observations and caveats: Links to common viral pathogens appeared, in a later analysis, for several of the most significant clusters. Available immune exposure information covered CMV serostatus only. The classifier reportedly diagnosed cytomegalovirus status with high specificity and sensitivity.

The origin of this receptor is a woman between 40 and 50 years old in good health and CMV-seropositive. Sequences were obtained from PBMCs.

The CDR3 region has the DNA TGTTCCAGCAGCCGAAGGACAGGGTTATTGAACACTGAAGCTTTCTTT. It translates to CSSSRRTGLLNTEAFF. The rearrangement uses TRBV7-9 and TRBJ1-1; the match to TRBD1 covers 8 bases. Germline CDR1 SEHNR, CDR2 FQNEAQ (reference sequence). The CDR3 consists of 16 residues.